A selection of T cell receptor beta chains follows, all from one sample in a study of identical twins. Using its own MiXCR run on the 5' RACE reads, TCRdb lists one record per CDR3 protein. The sample records 1.5 million to 2 million distinct CDR3 sequences, less than 40% being singletons. Material: cord blood. The receptors were sampled from a newborn girl in good health. Each CDR3 is given without its conserved first and last residue. A D gene is named only where the DNA matches it firmly.

D gene,V gene,CDR3 protein
-,TRBV29-1,SSWRGSGYT
TRBD2,TRBV12-3/TRBV12-4,ASSLWGGAGVSNEQF
TRBD2,TRBV12-3/TRBV12-4,ASSQNPGLAGETQY
TRBD2,TRBV20-1,SARDGGAWSQY
TRBD2,TRBV5-1,ASSFLGGKNDNEQF
-,TRBV12-3/TRBV12-4,ASSSFRDSEQY
TRBD2,TRBV5-1,ASSSHAGVGDTQY
TRBD1,TRBV12-3/TRBV12-4,ASSSTGAQRKLF
TRBD2,TRBV7-2,ASSSGLVLYNEQY
TRBD2,TRBV7-2,ASSDRTSGGFFTDTQY
-,TRBV11-1,ASSPPISVSSYEQY
-,TRBV20-1,SARDWDGSRTGELF
TRBD1,TRBV28,ASRLGTGNYEQY
-,TRBV29-1,SVEDVYNEQF
TRBD2,TRBV29-1,SVLAGSWWVEQY
-,TRBV6-1,ASVQRPAYEQY
-,TRBV18,VSSPDRRMNTEAF
-,TRBV20-1,SASLQPHSYNEQY
-,TRBV5-1,ASRVGDTLSYEQY
-,TRBV29-1,SVSGEGYNEQF
TRBD1,TRBV20-1,SAPGQVDYEQY
TRBD2,TRBV20-1,SAGLAGLVIEQF
-,TRBV5-6,ASSLLGPAQETQY
-,TRBV10-1,ASSESRQGQETQY
-,TRBV11-2,ASSRTRGEKTQY
-,TRBV12-3/TRBV12-4,ASSARYLTEAF
-,TRBV12-3/TRBV12-4,ATHRTTENIQY
TRBD2,TRBV20-1,SATGLAGGPPTDTQY
-,TRBV10-3,AISRDGSSYEQY
TRBD2,TRBV7-2,ASSKGLAGRQNEQF
-,TRBV4-2,ASSRGNRGDTQY
-,TRBV24-1,ATSPGLRGFKPTDTQY
-,TRBV20-1,SARVVNSNEKLF
TRBD2,TRBV10-3,AISESGGGSYNEQF
-,TRBV10-3,AIRNVPERYNEQF
TRBD2,TRBV27,ASSFVAGGGYEQF